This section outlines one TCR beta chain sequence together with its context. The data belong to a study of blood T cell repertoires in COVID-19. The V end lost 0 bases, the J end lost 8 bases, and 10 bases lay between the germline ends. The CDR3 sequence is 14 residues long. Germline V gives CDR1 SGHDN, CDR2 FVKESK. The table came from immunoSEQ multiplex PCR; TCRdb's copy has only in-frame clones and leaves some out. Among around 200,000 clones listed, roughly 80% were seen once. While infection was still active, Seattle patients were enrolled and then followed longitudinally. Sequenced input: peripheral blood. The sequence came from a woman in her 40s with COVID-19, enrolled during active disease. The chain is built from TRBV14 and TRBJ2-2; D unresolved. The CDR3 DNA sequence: TGTGCCAGCAGCCAAGATCGAACGGGTGGGGAGCTGTTTTTT. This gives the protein CASSQDRTGGELFF.